The TCR beta chain under discussion was sequenced for a study of early T cells in non-severe SARS-CoV-2 infection. This clonotype was detected a few times. Each CDR3 protein gets one entry after TCRdb re-called the 5' RACE reads with MiXCR. The sample consists of approximately 70,000 distinct CDR3 sequences, about an eighth of them appearing once. The CDR3 has 18 amino acids. The V segment lost 1 base and the J segment 3 bases; nucleotides outside the gene matches: 11. CDR1 is SGHAT, CDR2 FQNNGV, per germline. The sequence came from an adult who was a healthcare worker with PCR-confirmed SARS-CoV-2 infection or an uninfected control (not recorded which). The sample consisted of whole blood, taken at baseline. The V and J genes are TRBV11-2 and TRBJ1-4, with TRBD1 identical over 7 bases. This CDR3 reads CASSLVSPIQGSNEKLFF. Written as DNA, the CDR3 is TGTGCCAGCAGCTTAGTTAGTCCCATACAGGGGTCTAATGAAAAACTGTTTTTT.